This T cell receptor (beta chain) was sequenced for a study of cytomegalovirus exposure and HLA in healthy donors. The study's findings and limits: As a later analysis revealed, most CMV-associated TCR beta chains appeared HLA-restricted.

Everyone who donated was a healthy bone marrow donor. Trimming cost V 5 bases and J 3 bases, with 11 bases left between them. In germline, CDR1 is MNHNS, CDR2 SASEGT. This CDR3 is built from 14 residues. About this clone: Its specificity is not known.

PCR involved 60 Vbeta and 13 Jbeta primers. Repertoires were generated with immunoSEQ multiplex PCR, while TCRdb's copy carries only in-frame clones and drops some. In the table there are over 100,000 clones, 60% to 85% of which are singletons. J is TRBJ1-5 and V is TRBV6-1; a possible D gene is TRBD1 (5 bases). The specimen sequenced was PBMCs. The sequence was obtained from a woman aged 40 to 49 in good health and CMV-seropositive. The CDR3: CASSLQDINQPQHF. In nucleotides, the CDR3 is TGTGCCAGCAGTCTGCAGGACATCAATCAGCCCCAGCATTTT.